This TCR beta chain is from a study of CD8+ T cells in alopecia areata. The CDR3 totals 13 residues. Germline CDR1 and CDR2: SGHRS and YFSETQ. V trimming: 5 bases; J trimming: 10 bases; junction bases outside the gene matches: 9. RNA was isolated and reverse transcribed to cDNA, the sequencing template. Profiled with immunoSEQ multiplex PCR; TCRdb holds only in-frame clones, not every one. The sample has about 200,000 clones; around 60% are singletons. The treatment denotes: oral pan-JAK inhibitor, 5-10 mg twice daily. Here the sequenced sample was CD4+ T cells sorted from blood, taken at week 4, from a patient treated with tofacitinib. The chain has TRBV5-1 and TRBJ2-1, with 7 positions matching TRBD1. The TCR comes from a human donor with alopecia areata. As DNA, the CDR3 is TGCGCCAGCAGTACAAACCCACAGGGGGAGCAGTTCTTC. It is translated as CASSTNPQGEQFF. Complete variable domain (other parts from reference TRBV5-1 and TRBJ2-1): KAGVTQTPRYLIKTRGQQVTLSCSPISGHRSVSWYQQTPGQGLQFLFEYFSETQRNKGNFPGRFSGRQFSNSRSEMNVSTLELGDSALYLCASSTNPQGEQFFGPGTRLTVL.